What follows describes a single T cell receptor beta chain. At one of its ends the junction is not consistent with the germline gene, which may arise from a read error. The sample belongs to a study of tumor-infiltrating lymphocytes in primary liver carcinoma. Overall study context: Those enrolled were patients of both sexes, who were aged 30 to 69 years. The neoplasms were of stage T1-T3 N0M0, with dimensions of about 4 to 11 cm across. Tissue type made little difference to sample yields of roughly 3.5 to 7.5 million productive TCRbeta reads.

Priming with a constant-region primer yielded TCR beta cDNA from 400 to 500 ng total RNA. Amplification in three nested multiplex PCR rounds with slightly modified ARM-PCR gave rise to TCR beta libraries. TRBV1-TRBV30 forward primers paired with a C-beta reverse primer were used in the first two PCR rounds, which ran approximately 10 cycles each. Each CDR3 protein gets one entry after TCRdb re-called the multiplex PCR reads with MiXCR. The sample contains approximately 330,000 distinct CDR3 sequences, less than 75% of which appear only once. Looked up from germline, CDR1 is SGHAT and CDR2 is FQNNGV. The CDR3 is made up of 13 amino acids. Blood RNA was derived from unsorted whole blood, and germline DNA was extracted too.

This rearrangement joins TRBV11-2 to TRBJ2-5; no definite D call. The receptor comes from a man between 40 and 49 years old with primary liver carcinoma and hepatitis B virus infection. Specimen: peripheral blood. The CDR3 region is CVSSYNTQETQHF. DNA for the CDR3: TGTGTCAGCAGCTACAATACCCAAGAGACCCAGCACTTC.